These 19 T cell receptor beta chains were all obtained from the same sample, sequenced in a study of regulatory T cells in long-lasting Graves disease (TCRdb year 2021). The library came from multiplex PCR. The sequencer was an Illumina HiSeq 4000. iRepertoire HTBI primers and Arm-PCR amplification of CDR3 regions were used to construct TCR beta libraries. The public reads were quality trimmed at Q25 with fastp and then assembled into clones with MiXCR by TCRdb, keeping productive beta chains. Identical CDR3 proteins give one entry, which carries the most common genes and DNA. The sample contains hundreds of thousands of distinct CDR3 sequences, approximately 15% of them found a single time. The top ten hold 30% of the sample. Sample time point, as interpreted from the label and publication: newly diagnosed GD, antithyroid drugs for less than 3 months. RNA was extracted from PBMCs in TRIzol for both TCR sequencing and RNA sequencing.

These data were also filed under a second study, of T cells in Graves' hyperthyroidism and ophthalmopathy.

The material was peripheral blood mononuclear cells (PBMCs), obtained at new diagnosis, from a patient treated with antithyroid drugs. These receptors all come from a man aged 35-49 years with Graves disease. Donor details come from another sample of the same person, matched by shared clones.

This clonotype came up many times. This rearrangement joins TRBV6-1 to TRBJ2-1; 7 bases fit TRBD1. Germline V gene data show CDR1 as MNHNS and CDR2 as SASEGT. The CDR3 consists of 15 residues. The junction had 9 bases not matched to a gene; V was cut back by 6 bases and J by 4 bases. CDR3 sequence reads: CASSLRQGLYNEQFF. CDR3 bases: TGTGCCAGCAGCTTGCGACAGGGCCTATACAATGAGCAGTTCTTC.

A remark on this clonotype: One base away lies a much larger clone, so this may be a sequencing read error. V and J are TRBV6-2 or TRBV6-3 and TRBJ2-7; TRBD1 might be the D (7 bases). With 5 bases removed from V and 3 bases from J, the gap between germline ends came to 14 bases. Germline loops: CDR1 MNHEY, CDR2 SVGEGT. The CDR3 spans 14 residues. CDR3 nucleotide sequence: TGTGCCAGCAGTCCTTACAGGGGACTCTACGAGCAGTACTTC. Its translation: CASSPYRGLYEQYF.

This clonotype was recorded many times. V is TRBV12-3 or TRBV12-4 and J is TRBJ1-1; D is ambiguous. The CDR3 covers 12 residues. Trimming shortened V by 2 bases and J by 2 bases, and 3 bases separated the two germline ends. CDR3 in DNA: TGTGCCAGCAGTTTACAAAACACTGAAGCTTTCTTT. It yields the protein CASSLQNTEAFF.

A word on this clonotype: A much larger clone sits a single nucleotide away, making a read error possible. This chain uses TRBV11-1 with TRBJ2-1; D unresolved. The CDR3 totals 13 residues. Germline V gene sequence: CDR1 SGHAT, CDR2 FQDESV (reference sequence). The CDR3 bases are TGTGCCAGCAGCTTAGCCCCCCACAATGAGCAGCTCTTC. Its translation: CASSLAPHNEQLF. The full variable domain, in which reference TRBV11-1 and TRBJ2-1 provide the parts outside the CDR3, is EAEVAQSPRYKITEKSQAVAFWCDPISGHATLYWYRQILGQGPELLVQFQDESVVDDSQLPKDRFSAERLKGVDSTLKIQPAELGDSAMYLCASSLAPHNEQLFGPGTRLTVL.

J is TRBJ1-2 and V is TRBV7-3; tentative D call: TRBD1 (6 bases). This CDR3 spans 14 amino acids. The V end was cut by 6 bases, the J end by 4 bases, with 15 bases between. Germline assignment: CDR1 SGHTA and CDR2 FQGTGA. DNA for the CDR3: TGTGCCAGCAGGTCCCCGGGACAAAGCTATGGCTACACCTTC. Translating it yields CASRSPGQSYGYTF.

Regarding this clonotype: This could be a read error, since a much larger clone is one nucleotide away. The rearrangement links TRBV5-1 to TRBJ1-2; no clear D gene. V was clipped by 4 bases and J by 0 bases, with 16 bases between them. CDR3 length equals 16 residues. Germline CDR1 and CDR2: SGHRS and YFSETQ. This CDR3 is CASSRVSRGPNYGYTF. Here the CDR3 DNA reads TGCGCCAGCAGCCGCGTTTCACGAGGGCCTAACTATGGCTACACCTTC. The full variable domain, in which reference TRBV5-1 and TRBJ1-2 provide the parts outside the CDR3, is KAGVTQTPRYLIKTRGQQVTLSCSPISGHRSVSWYQQTPGQGLQFLFEYFSETQRNKGNFPGRFSGRQFSNSRSEMNVSTLELGDSALYLCASSRVSRGPNYGYTFGSGTRLTVV.

This clonotype was seen many times. DNA of the CDR3: TGCGCCAGCAGTAACACCGGGACAGGGGGCTTCGAGCAGTACTTC. Its protein product is CASSNTGTGGFEQYF. The rearrangement joins TRBV5-1 to TRBJ2-7; 12 bases are shared with TRBD1. The germline CDR1 and CDR2 sequences are SGHRS and YFSETQ. V dropped 5 bases and J dropped 6; count of bases not matched to a gene: 9. The CDR3 loop spans 15 amino acids.

This clonotype was seen ten or more times. The V call is TRBV9, the J call TRBJ2-1; D is possibly TRBD2 (6 bases). Germline V gives CDR1 SGDLS, CDR2 YYNGEE. Trimming took off 3 bases at V and 8 bases at J, with 15 bases between the two ends. There are 14 residues in the CDR3. The CDR3 region has the DNA TGTGCCAGCAGCGCCAGACTAGATTTCGATGAGCAGTTCTTC. Translated, it gives CASSARLDFDEQFF.

This clonotype came up many times. The V and J genes are TRBV7-8 and TRBJ2-1, with TRBD1 identical over 7 bases. V gave up 1 base and J gave up 2 bases; unmatched junction bases: 5. The CDR3 is 16 amino acids. The germline CDR1 and CDR2 sequences are SGHVS and FQNEAQ. The CDR3 sequence is CASSLGNRGAYNEQFF. CDR3 sequence (DNA): TGTGCCAGCAGCTTAGGGAACAGGGGTGCCTACAATGAGCAGTTCTTC.

This clonotype appeared many times. V is TRBV2 and J is TRBJ1-1, with TRBD1 as a possible D gene (6 bases). The CDR3 has 13 residues. V was cut by 7 bases and J by 2 bases, with 11 bases left in between. CDR1 and CDR2 from the germline V gene are SNHLY and FYNNEI. CDR3 DNA sequence: TGTGCCAGCATGAAGGACAGAAACACTGAAGCTTTCTTT. Protein: CASMKDRNTEAFF.

Many counts were recorded for this clonotype. This chain joins TRBV2 and TRBJ2-3; D possibly corresponds to TRBD2 (5 bases). This CDR3 comprises 15 residues. V lost 8 bases, J lost 0 bases, and 15 bases lay in between. Germline values: CDR1 SNHLY, CDR2 FYNNEI. CDR3 in amino acids: CASRRLRTSTDTQYF. The CDR3, as DNA: TGTGCCAGCCGGAGGTTACGGACTAGCACAGATACGCAGTATTTT.

This clonotype was observed many times. The chain uses TRBV7-3 and TRBJ2-3, with 13 bases identical to TRBD2. With 5 bases clipped from V and 7 bases from J, the junction kept 6 bases outside the gene matches. The germline gives CDR1 SGHTA, CDR2 FQGTGA. CDR3 size: 15 residues. In DNA form, the CDR3 reads TGTGCCAGCAGCCCGGGACTAGCGGGGACTTATACGCAGTATTTT. Translation: CASSPGLAGTYTQYF.

Ten or more counts support this clonotype. The V call is TRBV2, the J call TRBJ1-6; 9 bases align to TRBD1. This CDR3 region has 22 residues. CDR1 SNHLY and CDR2 FYNNEI come from the germline V gene. V gave up 2 bases and J gave up 7 bases; unmatched junction bases: 24. CDR3 coding DNA: TGTGCCAGCAGTGAACGATTAAGTGTGATGGGGACAGGGATTTTGGCCAATTCACCCCTCCACTTT. This gives the protein CASSERLSVMGTGILANSPLHF.

At least ten counts were recorded for this clonotype. The gene calls are TRBV5-1 and TRBJ1-6; no clear D gene. The germline V and J ends were trimmed by 0 bases and 7 bases, with 5 bases remaining between them. Germline V lookup: CDR1 SGHRS, CDR2 YFSETQ. CDR3 size: 13 residues. CDR3 in DNA: TGCGCCAGCAGCTTGGAGGGAAATTCACCCCTCCACTTT. Translated: CASSLEGNSPLHF.

J is TRBJ1-5 and V is TRBV28; 11 bases map to TRBD1. The V and J ends lost 10 bases and 5 bases, in that order; junction bases with no gene match: 10. The length of the CDR3 is 15 residues. The germline CDR1 and CDR2 sequences are MDHEN and SYDVKM. As DNA, the CDR3 is TGTGCCACACGACGGGACAGGGGGAACCATCAGCCCCAGCATTTT. As protein: CATRRDRGNHQPQHF.

This clonotype was counted many times. The chain combines TRBV20-1 with TRBJ2-5, with 7 nucleotides matching TRBD1. Germline CDR1 DFQATT, CDR2 SNEGSKA (reference sequence). The CDR3 is made up of 17 amino acids. The junction had 16 bases not matched to a gene; V was cut back by 3 bases and J by 3 bases. Written as DNA, the CDR3 is TGCAGTGCTAGCAGAGTCGTAGGGGGCCTGGGAGAAGAGACCCAGTACTTC. This codes for CSASRVVGGLGEETQYF.

The genes are TRBV5-1 and TRBJ1-6; maybe TRBD1 (6 bases). The CDR3 spans 16 residues. V lost 0 bases to trimming and J lost 7 bases, with 14 bases between them. Germline values: CDR1 SGHRS, CDR2 YFSETQ. In nucleotides, the CDR3 is TGCGCCAGCAGCTTGGCCCAGGTGGGGGCGAATTCACCCCTCCACTTT. Its translation: CASSLAQVGANSPLHF.

On this clonotype itself: This may be a read error, as it is one base from a much larger clone. V gene TRBV3-1 combines with J gene TRBJ2-1, with D perhaps matching TRBD1 or TRBD2 (6 bases each). V lost 1 base and J 5 bases, leaving 12 bases between the germline ends. CDR1 and CDR2 (germline): LGHDT, YNNKEL (reference sequence). The CDR3 has 15 amino acids. CDR3 protein: CASSQGGARNNEQFF. The CDR3 DNA sequence: TGTGCCAGCAGCCAAGGGGGGGCGCGCAACAATGAGCAGTTCTTC.

As to this clonotype: This may be a read error: a much more frequent sequence differs by one nucleotide. The V and J genes are TRBV12-3 or TRBV12-4 and TRBJ2-2; D is possibly TRBD1 (6 bases). The CDR3 totals 15 residues. The CDR3 loop reads CASSYDSGVTGEPFF. CDR3 nucleotides: TGTGCCAGCAGTTACGATTCAGGGGTCACCGGGGAGCCGTTTTTT.